These 32 T cell receptor beta chains were sequenced from one sample in a study of blood T cell repertoires in COVID-19. Profiling relied on immunoSEQ multiplex PCR, and the TCRdb table lists in-frame clones only, not all of them. The sample shows under 200,000 clones, 86% of them seen only once. Sequencing was done on a sample of peripheral blood. The receptors stem from a man aged 65-85 years with acute or convalescent COVID-19.

The chain links TRBV7-8 to TRBJ2-1, with 7 bases identical to TRBD1. Per germline, CDR1 SGHVS and CDR2 FQNEAQ. V shed 5 bases and J 5 bases; nucleotides not matched to a gene: 6. This CDR3 is 14 amino acids long. The CDR3 region has the DNA TGTGCCAGCAGCCCACAAACAGGGGACAATGAGCAGTTCTTC. The encoded protein is CASSPQTGDNEQFF.

The chain links TRBV28 to TRBJ2-5; 7 bases fit TRBD2. Germline lookup yields CDR1 MDHEN and CDR2 SYDVKM. With 5 bases clipped from V and 5 bases from J, the junction kept 2 bases outside the gene matches. The CDR3 sequence is 12 residues long. The DNA for the CDR3 is TGTGCCAGCAGTCGGGACTACGAGACCCAGTACTTC. Its translation: CASSRDYETQYF. Full variable domain (rest looked up from reference TRBV28 and TRBJ2-5): DVKVTQSSRYLVKRTGEKVFLECVQDMDHENMFWYRQDPGLGLRLIYFSYDVKMKEKGDIPEGYSVSREKKERFSLILESASTNQTSMYLCASSRDYETQYFGPGTRLLVL.

The chain recombines TRBV24-1 with TRBJ1-5; no clear D gene. This CDR3 comprises 16 residues. The germline V and J ends were trimmed by 2 bases and 5 bases, with 15 bases remaining between them. Germline assignment: CDR1 KGHDR and CDR2 SFDVKD. The CDR3 nucleotides are TGTGCCACCAGTGATTCCGGGGTTTCCCCTGATCAGCCCCAGCATTTT. This gives the protein CATSDSGVSPDQPQHF.

The V and J genes are TRBV7-8 and TRBJ1-5; 7 positions match TRBD1. Germline assignment: CDR1 SGHVS and CDR2 FQNEAQ. V gave up 3 bases and J gave up 5 bases; unmatched junction bases: 1. The CDR3 runs to 13 residues. CDR3 in DNA: TGTGCCAGCAGCTTCGACAGGGATCAGCCCCAGCATTTT. Translation: CASSFDRDQPQHF.

The table lists this clone with a count of one. V gene TRBV15 combines with J gene TRBJ2-7; 11 bases map to TRBD2. The germline gives CDR1 LNHNV, CDR2 YYDKDF (reference sequence). The CDR3 consists of 17 residues. V was clipped by 2 bases and J by 2 bases; unmatched bases: 8. CDR3 amino acids: CATSRNPGLAETYEQYF. CDR3 sequence (DNA): TGTGCCACCAGCAGAAACCCGGGACTAGCGGAAACCTACGAGCAGTACTTC.

The chain recombines TRBV7-6 with TRBJ1-3; no clear D. Trimming shortened V by 4 bases and J by 0 bases, and 13 bases separated the two germline ends. This CDR3 spans 16 amino acids. Germline V gives CDR1 SGHVS, CDR2 FNYEAQ. The CDR3 DNA reads as TGTGCCAGCAGCTCCTACCTGGGGAGCTCTGGAAACACCATATATTTT. Translating gives CASSSYLGSSGNTIYF.

This sequence joins TRBV2 and TRBJ2-5; D ambiguous. This CDR3 has 14 amino acids. Germline V gene sequence: CDR1 SNHLY, CDR2 FYNNEI. Trimming shortened V by 7 bases and J by 2 bases, and 14 bases separated the two germline ends. This CDR3 is CASISLNTQETQYF. As DNA, the CDR3 is TGTGCCAGCATATCTCTCAACACACAAGAGACCCAGTACTTC.

The chain combines TRBV28 with TRBJ2-7; 7 bases are shared with TRBD1. This CDR3 comprises 15 residues. With V trimmed by 6 bases and J by 4 bases, 12 bases remained unmatched. Germline loops: CDR1 MDHEN, CDR2 SYDVKM. The CDR3 region has the DNA TGTGCCAGCAGGCCACCTCAGGGGGAAAGGTACGAGCAGTACTTC. It translates to CASRPPQGERYEQYF.

This chain links TRBV4-3 with TRBJ2-2; TRBD1 aligns across 9 bases. This CDR3 has 16 residues. Germline-derived CDR1 and CDR2 are LGHNA and YSLEER. J lost 2 bases, V lost 6 bases, and 7 bases had no gene match. This CDR3 is CASSFRTGANTGELFF. CDR3 sequence (DNA): TGCGCCAGCAGTTTTAGGACAGGGGCAAACACCGGGGAGCTGTTTTTT.

The V call is TRBV5-4, the J call TRBJ2-3; 9 nucleotides agree with TRBD1. Germline values: CDR1 SGHNT, CDR2 YYREEE (reference sequence). With V trimmed by 4 bases and J by 8 bases, 11 bases remained unmatched. This CDR3 region has 15 residues. The CDR3 spells CASSLKQGAQGTQYF. In nucleotides, the CDR3 is TGTGCCAGCAGCCTCAAACAGGGGGCGCAGGGTACGCAGTATTTT.

CDR3 DNA: TGTGCCAGCAGCCCAACGGACAGGGGGCAATCACCCCTCCACTTT. Residues: CASSPTDRGQSPLHF. The V call is TRBV5-4, the J call TRBJ1-6, with 11 bases identical to TRBD1. V gave up 4 bases and J gave up 10 bases; unmatched junction bases: 7. The CDR3 spans 15 residues. Germline CDR1 and CDR2: SGHNT and YYREEE (reference sequence).

The V gene is TRBV3-1 (or the pseudogene TRBV3-2), the J gene TRBJ2-1, with D unclear. The ends were cut back, 4 bases at V and 0 bases at J, with 13 bases in the middle. The CDR3 is 16 amino acids. Germline CDR1 LGHDT, CDR2 YNNKEL (reference sequence). Here the CDR3 reads CASSPLGGSSYNEQFF. The CDR3 DNA follows: TGTGCCAGCAGCCCCCTTGGCGGTAGCTCCTACAATGAGCAGTTCTTC.

V and J are TRBV19 and TRBJ2-7, with D tentatively TRBD2 (6 bases). CDR3 length: 15 residues. Germline V gene sequence: CDR1 LNHDA, CDR2 SQIVND (reference sequence). V gave up 6 bases and J gave up 4 bases, with 19 bases separating them. The CDR3 DNA is TGTGCCAGTAGGGGAACATCCGGGGGTACGTACGAGCAGTACTTC. It encodes CASRGTSGGTYEQYF.

V usage is TRBV9 and J usage is TRBJ2-7, with TRBD2 as a possible D gene (7 bases). There are 21 residues in the CDR3. Per germline, CDR1 SGDLS and CDR2 YYNGEE. Trimming left V 0 bases short and J 5 bases short, with 33 bases between. The chain's CDR3 is CASSVAVGGPSSGYRTDEQYF. CDR3 coding DNA: TGTGCCAGCAGCGTAGCGGTGGGGGGCCCGTCTAGCGGTTATAGGACGGACGAGCAGTACTTC. Full variable domain (rest looked up from reference TRBV9 and TRBJ2-7): DSGVTQTPKHLITATGQRVTLRCSPRSGDLSVYWYQQSLDQGLQFLIQYYNGEERAKGNILERFSAQQFPDLHSELNLSSLELGDSALYFCASSVAVGGPSSGYRTDEQYFGPGTRLTVT.

The chain recombines TRBV7-9 with TRBJ1-1; no clear D gene. V was trimmed by 1 base and J by 1 base, leaving 7 bases between them. Per the germline V gene, CDR1 is SEHNR and CDR2 is FQNEAQ (reference sequence). The CDR3 runs to 14 residues. CDR3 region: CASSLVAENTEAFF. The CDR3 region has the DNA TGTGCCAGCAGCTTAGTGGCAGAGAACACTGAAGCTTTCTTT.

The chain links TRBV2 to TRBJ1-1; 11 bases align to TRBD1. The CDR3 runs to 13 residues. The germline V gene encodes CDR1 SNHLY and CDR2 FYNNEI. Germline trimming cut 6 bases from V and 7 bases from J; bases unmatched to any gene: 4. The chain's CDR3 is CASRDRGLNEAFF. The CDR3 region has the DNA TGTGCCAGCAGGGACAGGGGGCTAAATGAAGCTTTCTTT.

The chain uses TRBV7-9 and TRBJ1-1; maybe TRBD1 (6 bases). This CDR3 is 13 amino acids long. V lost 8 bases and J lost 10, with 20 bases in between. The V gene's germline CDR1 is SEHNR and CDR2 FQNEAQ (reference sequence). CDR3 sequence (DNA): TGTGCCAGCCCCTCCGAGGATGGCAGGGGAGCTTTCTTT. Protein product: CASPSEDGRGAFF.

The chain recombines TRBV4-2 with TRBJ1-4; 7 bases line up with TRBD1. The CDR3 runs to 18 residues. J gave up 3 bases and V 2 bases, and 12 bases lay outside the gene matches. Germline CDR1 and CDR2: LGHNA and YNFKEQ. The CDR3 DNA is TGTGCCAGCAGCCAAACGACAGGGTACGCTACCGCTAATGAAAAACTGTTTTTT. It encodes CASSQTTGYATANEKLFF.

V usage is TRBV5-4 and J usage is TRBJ2-1, with TRBD2 matching over 8 bases. Trimming cost V 0 bases and J 0 bases; bases outside gene matches: 2. CDR1 and CDR2 from the germline V gene are SGHNT and YYREEE (reference sequence). The CDR3 is 16 residues long. Here the CDR3 DNA reads TGTGCCAGCAGCTTGGCGAGCGGGAGCTCCTACAATGAGCAGTTCTTC. This gives the protein CASSLASGSSYNEQFF.

The chain joins TRBV19 to TRBJ2-5, with TRBD2 identical over 7 bases. V was pared by 1 base and J by 4 bases, with 6 bases of the junction left unmatched. The V gene's germline CDR1 is LNHDA and CDR2 SQIVND (reference sequence). There are 15 residues in the CDR3. In DNA form, the CDR3 reads TGTGCCAGTAGTATAGGGACTAGTAAAGGAGAGACCCAGTACTTC. Translation gives CASSIGTSKGETQYF.

The chain is built from TRBV4-2 and TRBJ2-3; D ambiguous. Trimming cost V 0 bases and J 14 bases, with 15 bases left between them. The V gene's germline CDR1 is LGHNA and CDR2 YNFKEQ. The length of the CDR3 is 13 residues. The CDR3 is CASSQDKARDRYF. CDR3 sequence (DNA): TGTGCCAGCAGCCAAGATAAAGCAAGAGATAGGTATTTT.

This rearrangement joins TRBV24-1 to TRBJ2-1, with 7 bases lining up with TRBD1. CDR1 and CDR2 from the germline V gene are KGHDR and SFDVKD. The junction had 7 bases not matched to a gene; V was cut back by 4 bases and J by 8 bases. The CDR3 has 14 amino acids. The CDR3 protein is CATSDPRGMDEQFF. CDR3 in DNA: TGTGCCACCAGTGACCCCAGGGGGATGGATGAGCAGTTCTTC.

This clone appeared a few times. V and J are TRBV7-3 and TRBJ1-1, with D unresolved. Deletions cut 1 base from V and 4 bases from J, with 7 bases between. Germline assignment: CDR1 SGHTA and CDR2 FQGTGA. The CDR3 runs 13 residues. The CDR3 sequence is CASSLKYSTEAFF. The CDR3 DNA follows: TGTGCCAGCAGCTTAAAGTACAGCACTGAAGCTTTCTTT. Full variable domain (missing parts from reference TRBV7-3 and TRBJ1-1): GAGVSQTPSNKVTEKGKYVELRCDPISGHTALYWYRQSLGQGPEFLIYFQGTGAADDSGLPNDRFFAVRPEGSVSTLKIQRTERGDSAVYLCASSLKYSTEAFFGQGTRLTVV.

There are a few counts of this clone. This chain connects TRBV3-1 (or the pseudogene TRBV3-2) to TRBJ1-2; D ambiguous. V was pared by 1 base and J by 7 bases, with 16 bases between. Germline V CDR1 and CDR2: LGHDT, YNNKEL (reference sequence). The CDR3 spans 15 residues. DNA of the CDR3: TGTGCCAGCAGCCAAGTTCTTGGACTCGGCGGTGGCTACACCTTC. Translating it yields CASSQVLGLGGGYTF.

This sequence joins TRBV5-5 and TRBJ2-2, with 7 bases identical to TRBD1. This CDR3 region has 15 residues. Germline V gene data show CDR1 as SGHKS and CDR2 as YYEKEE (reference sequence). Losses at the gene ends were 5 bases for V and 9 bases for J; bases not matched to a gene: 13. The CDR3 region is CASSSAGTAYRELFF. CDR3 nucleotide sequence: TGTGCCAGCAGTTCAGCCGGGACAGCCTACCGGGAGCTGTTTTTT.

This chain connects TRBV28 to TRBJ1-1; perhaps TRBD1 as D (6 bases). Germline CDR1 and CDR2: MDHEN and SYDVKM. This CDR3 is built from 15 residues. With 2 bases removed from V and 4 bases from J, the gap between germline ends came to 14 bases. This CDR3 is CASSLTRTAFTEAFF. The DNA of the CDR3 is TGTGCCAGCAGTTTAACCCGGACAGCTTTCACTGAAGCTTTCTTT.

The chain couples TRBV7-8 to TRBJ1-3; D is ambiguous. The V end was cut by 2 bases, the J end by 2 bases, with 13 bases between. CDR3 size: 16 residues. Germline CDR1 is SGHVS and CDR2 is FQNEAQ. CDR3 nucleotides: TGTGCCAGCAGCTTAAGATTTCTTAGCGCTGGAAACACCATATATTTT. This encodes CASSLRFLSAGNTIYF. Full variable domain (missing parts from reference TRBV7-8 and TRBJ1-3): GAGVSQSPRYKVAKRGQDVALRCDPISGHVSLFWYQQALGQGPEFLTYFQNEAQLDKSGLPSDRFFAERPEGSVSTLKIQRTQQEDSAVYLCASSLRFLSAGNTIYFGEGSWLTVV.

The rearrangement uses TRBV6-2 or TRBV6-3 and TRBJ1-2; D is perhaps TRBD1 (5 bases). The CDR3 is 13 residues long. The germline V gene encodes CDR1 MNHEY and CDR2 SVGEGT. V lost 2 bases and J 7 bases, leaving 11 bases between the germline ends. The CDR3 reads CASSYTRTPGYTF. The CDR3 DNA reads as TGTGCCAGCAGTTACACTCGGACACCTGGCTACACCTTC.

In DNA form, the CDR3 reads TGTGCCAGCAGCTTAGCCGGGACAGGGAACTATGGCTACACCTTC. Translated: CASSLAGTGNYGYTF. This sequence joins TRBV7-6 and TRBJ1-2; 9 bases map to TRBD1. The CDR3 is 15 residues long. Trimming at V came to 0 bases and at J to 2 bases, leaving 1 base not matched to a gene. Germline loops: CDR1 SGHVS, CDR2 FNYEAQ.

The rearrangement uses TRBV7-3 and TRBJ2-3; 8 positions match TRBD2. J gave up 5 bases and V 5 bases, and 9 bases lay outside the gene matches. Germline CDR1 is SGHTA and CDR2 is FQGTGA. The length of the CDR3 is 15 residues. For the CDR3, the DNA is TGTGCCAGCAGCCGCCAAGCGGGGGTCTTAGATACGCAGTATTTT. Protein sequence: CASSRQAGVLDTQYF. Full variable domain (outside the CDR3, taken from reference TRBV7-3 and TRBJ2-3): GAGVSQTPSNKVTEKGKYVELRCDPISGHTALYWYRQSLGQGPEFLIYFQGTGAADDSGLPNDRFFAVRPEGSVSTLKIQRTERGDSAVYLCASSRQAGVLDTQYFGPGTRLTVL.

J is TRBJ2-5 and V is TRBV30, with 7 bases aligning to TRBD1. V trimming: 3 bases; J trimming: 3 bases; junction bases outside the gene matches: 4. CDR1 and CDR2 from the germline V gene are GTSNPN and SVGIG (reference sequence). This CDR3 region has 13 residues. Here the CDR3 DNA reads TGTGCCTGGAGGCGACAGGGCGAAGAGACCCAGTACTTC. Amino acid sequence: CAWRRQGEETQYF. Complete variable domain (other parts from reference TRBV30 and TRBJ2-5): SQTIHQWPATLVQPVGSPLSLECTVEGTSNPNLYWYRQAAGRGLQLLFYSVGIGQISSEVPQNLSASRPQDRQFILSSKKLLLSDSGFYLCAWRRQGEETQYFGPGTRLLVL.

V usage is TRBV5-1 and J usage is TRBJ2-2; TRBD2 agrees at 10 bases. V shed 4 bases and J 2 bases; nucleotides not matched to a gene: 5. The CDR3 is 16 residues long. Germline V gives CDR1 SGHRS, CDR2 YFSETQ. DNA of the CDR3: TGCGCCAGCAGCCCAGGACTAGCGGATAACACCGGGGAGCTGTTTTTT. Its protein product is CASSPGLADNTGELFF.